Each of the 7 T cell receptor beta chains below was sequenced from the same sample in a study of T cell repertoires in cytomegalovirus infection. TCRdb itself ran the reads through MiXCR, one entry per CDR3 protein. Of about 63,000 distinct CDR3 sequences listed, around 20% are singletons. For these TCRs, the target antigens are not known. The input for sequencing was CD8+ T cells from cultured PBMCs, taken from culture after CMV antigen stimulation. The receptors come from a human donor in good health (CMV status not recorded). Some clones in this sample may be carry-over from other donors' samples.

This clonotype was picked up a small number of times. The rearrangement uses TRBV13 and TRBJ1-5; no definite D call. Germline CDR1 and CDR2: PRHDT and FYEKMQ (reference sequence). This CDR3 has 15 amino acids. V gave up 0 bases and J gave up 1 base, with 7 bases separating them. CDR3 nucleotides: TGTGCCAGCAGCTTAGGGACGGGAAGCAATCAGCCCCAGCATTTT. Protein: CASSLGTGSNQPQHF.

This clonotype was seen more than once but under ten times. V gene TRBV6-8 combines with J gene TRBJ1-4; the match to TRBD1 covers 8 bases. Germline V gives CDR1 MNHGY, CDR2 SAAAGT. J was trimmed by 2 bases and V by 7 bases; bases with no gene match: 9. This CDR3 comprises 16 residues. The CDR3 loop reads CASTRDRSATNEKLFF. DNA for the CDR3: TGTGCCAGCACCCGGGACAGGTCTGCGACTAATGAAAAACTGTTTTTT.

This chain uses TRBV4-2 with TRBJ1-1; D remains ambiguous. V lost 1 base and J lost 0, with 9 bases in between. The CDR3 has 15 residues. The V gene's germline CDR1 is LGHNA and CDR2 YNFKEQ. The CDR3: CASSQGGSVNTEAFF. In DNA, the CDR3 is TGTGCCAGCAGCCAAGGTGGTAGTGTGAACACTGAAGCTTTCTTT.

The J gene is TRBJ1-1, the V gene TRBV27, with D possibly TRBD1 on 5 matching bases. There are 19 residues in the CDR3. V lost 1 base and J 0 bases, leaving 21 bases between the germline ends. Germline lookup yields CDR1 MNHEY and CDR2 SMNVEV (reference sequence). Written as DNA, the CDR3 is TGTGCCAGCAGTTTATTGTATGACAGACGGTTGAAGGTGAACACTGAAGCTTTCTTT. Protein product: CASSLLYDRRLKVNTEAFF.

This clonotype occurred a few times. The rearrangement links TRBV7-2 to TRBJ1-5; D uncertain. Germline lookup yields CDR1 SGHTA and CDR2 FQGNSA. The CDR3 runs 14 residues. Trimming removed 5 bases at V and 0 bases at J, with 8 bases between. CDR3 loop: CASSIFDSNQPQHF. The CDR3 region has the DNA TGTGCCAGCAGCATTTTTGATAGCAATCAGCCCCAGCATTTT.

This clonotype was counted only a few times. This sequence joins TRBV27 and TRBJ1-1, with D hard to call. The germline V gene has CDR1 MNHEY and CDR2 SMNVEV (reference sequence). The CDR3 has 13 amino acids. Trimming took off 4 bases at V and 4 bases at J, with 10 bases between the two ends. DNA for the CDR3: TGTGCCAGCAGTTGGAAGGGCTCCACTGAAGCTTTCTTT. This sequence encodes CASSWKGSTEAFF.

This clonotype showed up just a few times. CDR3 amino acids: CASSQTSGLTDTQYF. DNA for the CDR3: TGTGCCAGCAGCCAGACTAGCGGGCTGACAGATACGCAGTATTTT. This rearrangement joins TRBV7-9 to TRBJ2-3, with 10 bases that match TRBD2. The V segment lost 5 bases and the J segment 3 bases; nucleotides outside the gene matches: 5. The CDR3 spans 15 residues. Per the germline V gene, CDR1 is SEHNR and CDR2 is FQNEAQ (reference sequence).